The 4 T cell receptor beta chains reported below all come from one sample, sequenced in a study of T cell clones after liver transplantation. Method: immunoSEQ multiplex PCR; TCRdb's copy keeps in-frame clones and lacks some. The sample yields around 110,000 clones, 75% to 95% seen once. This specimen was CD4+ T cells from blood, taken 12 months after liver transplant. Receptors originate from a human patient who received a liver transplant. The graft donor may have given rise to some T cells.

This chain connects TRBV21-1 to TRBJ1-5. TRBV21-1 is described as a pseudogene. The length of the CDR3 is 17 residues. CDR3 sequence: CASSKSRPSSGDQPQHF. The CDR3 bases are TGTGCCAGCAGCAAATCTAGACCGTCTAGCGGGGATCAGCCCCAGCATTTT.

This clone was detected once. This chain links TRBV18 with TRBJ1-5; a weak D match, TRBD1 (5 bases). The germline V gene has CDR1 KGHSH and CDR2 LQKENI. V was cut by 3 bases and J by 1 base, with 13 bases left in between. The CDR3 has 16 residues. CDR3 region: CASSPSGVISNQPQHF. In nucleotides, the CDR3 is TGTGCCAGCTCACCGTCGGGGGTTATAAGCAATCAGCCCCAGCATTTT.

CDR3 protein: CATRIASDSYEQYF. The CDR3 bases are TGTGCCACCCGAATTGCTAGCGACTCCTACGAGCAGTACTTC. This sequence joins TRBV10-3 and TRBJ2-7; a possible D gene is TRBD2 (6 bases). Trimming cost V 10 bases and J 0 bases, with 16 bases left between them. The germline V gene has CDR1 ENHRY and CDR2 SYGVKD. The CDR3 runs 14 residues.

V usage is TRBV6-4 and J usage is TRBJ2-7; TRBD2 matches at 10 bases. Looked up from germline, CDR1 is MRHNA and CDR2 is SNTAGT. Germline trimming cut 6 bases from V and 3 bases from J; bases unmatched to any gene: 5. The CDR3 runs to 14 residues. The CDR3 nucleotides are TGTGCCAGCAGAACTAGCGGGGTCTACTACGAGCAGTACTTC. Translating gives CASRTSGVYYEQYF.